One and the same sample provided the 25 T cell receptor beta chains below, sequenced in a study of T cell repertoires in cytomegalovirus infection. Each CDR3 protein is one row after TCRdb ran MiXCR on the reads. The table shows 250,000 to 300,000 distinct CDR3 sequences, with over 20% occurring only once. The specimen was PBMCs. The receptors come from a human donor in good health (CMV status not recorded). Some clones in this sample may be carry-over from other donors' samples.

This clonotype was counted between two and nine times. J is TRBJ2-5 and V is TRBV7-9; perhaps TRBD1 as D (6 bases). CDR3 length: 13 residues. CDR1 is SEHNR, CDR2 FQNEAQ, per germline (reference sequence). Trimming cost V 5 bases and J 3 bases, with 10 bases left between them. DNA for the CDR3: TGTGCCAGCAGCAACCGACAGGAAGAGACCCAGTACTTC. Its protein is CASSNRQEETQYF.

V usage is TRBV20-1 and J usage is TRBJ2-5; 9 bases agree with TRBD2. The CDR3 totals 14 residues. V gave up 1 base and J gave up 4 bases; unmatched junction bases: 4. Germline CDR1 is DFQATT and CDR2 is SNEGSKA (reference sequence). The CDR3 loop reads CSARAAGGRETQYF. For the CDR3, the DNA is TGCAGTGCTAGAGCAGCGGGAGGACGAGAGACCCAGTACTTC.

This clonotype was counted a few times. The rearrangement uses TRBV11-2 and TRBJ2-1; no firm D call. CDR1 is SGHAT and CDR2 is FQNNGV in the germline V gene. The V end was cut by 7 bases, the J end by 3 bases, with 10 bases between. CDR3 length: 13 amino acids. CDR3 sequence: CASMGFLYNEQFF. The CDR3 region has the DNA TGTGCCAGCATGGGTTTTCTCTACAATGAGCAGTTCTTC.

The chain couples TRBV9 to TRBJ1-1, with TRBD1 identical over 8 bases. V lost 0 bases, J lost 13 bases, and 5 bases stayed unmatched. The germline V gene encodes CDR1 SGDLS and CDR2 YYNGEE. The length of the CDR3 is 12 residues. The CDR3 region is CASSVVTGEVFF. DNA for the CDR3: TGTGCCAGCAGCGTAGTGACAGGGGAGGTTTTCTTT.

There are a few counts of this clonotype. The CDR3 here is CASWDRAYEQYF. The DNA of the CDR3 is TGCGCCAGCTGGGACAGGGCCTACGAGCAGTACTTC. The V gene is TRBV5-1, the J gene TRBJ2-7, with 9 bases fitting TRBD1. Germline CDR1 is SGHRS and CDR2 is YFSETQ. The CDR3 has 12 residues. The V segment lost 7 bases and the J segment 2 bases; nucleotides outside the gene matches: 1.

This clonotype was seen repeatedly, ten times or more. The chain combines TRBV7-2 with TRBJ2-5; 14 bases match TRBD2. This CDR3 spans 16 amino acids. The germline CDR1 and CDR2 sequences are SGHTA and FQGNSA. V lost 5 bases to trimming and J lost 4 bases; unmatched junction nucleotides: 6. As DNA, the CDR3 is TGTGCCAGCAGCGACGGGACTAGCGGGAGTGGAGAGACCCAGTACTTC. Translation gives CASSDGTSGSGETQYF.

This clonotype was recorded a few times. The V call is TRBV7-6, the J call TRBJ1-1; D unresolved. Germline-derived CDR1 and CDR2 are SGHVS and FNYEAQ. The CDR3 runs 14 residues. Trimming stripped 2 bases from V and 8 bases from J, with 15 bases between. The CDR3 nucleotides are TGTGCCAGCAGCTTACTGGACGGACCTGCGGAAGCTTTCTTT. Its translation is CASSLLDGPAEAFF.

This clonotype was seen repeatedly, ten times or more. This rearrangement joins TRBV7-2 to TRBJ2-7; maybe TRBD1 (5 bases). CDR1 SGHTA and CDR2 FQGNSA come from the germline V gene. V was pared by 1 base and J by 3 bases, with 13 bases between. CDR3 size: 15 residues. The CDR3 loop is CASSLGAKGNYEQYF. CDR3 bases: TGTGCCAGCAGCTTAGGGGCCAAGGGGAACTACGAGCAGTACTTC.

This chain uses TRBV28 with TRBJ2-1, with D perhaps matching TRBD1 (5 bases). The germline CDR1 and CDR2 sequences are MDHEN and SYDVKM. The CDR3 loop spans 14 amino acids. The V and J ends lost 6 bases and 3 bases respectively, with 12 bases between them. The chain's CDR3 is CASSQLGRYNEQFF. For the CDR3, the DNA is TGTGCCAGCAGCCAATTGGGGCGCTACAATGAGCAGTTCTTC.

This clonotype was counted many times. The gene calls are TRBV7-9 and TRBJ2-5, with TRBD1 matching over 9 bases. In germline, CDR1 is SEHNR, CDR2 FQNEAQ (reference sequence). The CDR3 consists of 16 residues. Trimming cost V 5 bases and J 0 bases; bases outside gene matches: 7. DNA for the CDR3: TGTGCCAGCAGCCCCTCCGGGACAGGGTACCAAGAGACCCAGTACTTC. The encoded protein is CASSPSGTGYQETQYF.

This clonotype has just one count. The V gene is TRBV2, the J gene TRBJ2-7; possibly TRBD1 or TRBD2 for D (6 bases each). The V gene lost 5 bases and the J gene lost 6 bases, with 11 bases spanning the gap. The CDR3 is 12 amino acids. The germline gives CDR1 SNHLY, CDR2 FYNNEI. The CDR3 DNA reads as TGTGCCAGCAGTCGCCGGGGGCGCGAGCAGTACTTC. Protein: CASSRRGREQYF.

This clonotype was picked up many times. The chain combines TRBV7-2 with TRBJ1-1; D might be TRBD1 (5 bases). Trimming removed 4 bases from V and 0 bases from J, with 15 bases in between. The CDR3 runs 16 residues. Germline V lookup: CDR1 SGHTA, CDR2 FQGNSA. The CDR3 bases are TGTGCCAGCAGCTGGACCTGGGCGGGGGTGAACACTGAAGCTTTCTTT. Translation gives CASSWTWAGVNTEAFF.

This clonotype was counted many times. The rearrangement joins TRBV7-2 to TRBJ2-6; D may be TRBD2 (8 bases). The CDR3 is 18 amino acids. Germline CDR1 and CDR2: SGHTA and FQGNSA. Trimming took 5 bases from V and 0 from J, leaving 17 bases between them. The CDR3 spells CASSRGGDSNSGANVLTF. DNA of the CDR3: TGTGCCAGCAGCCGGGGGGGGGACAGTAACTCTGGGGCCAACGTCCTGACTTTC.

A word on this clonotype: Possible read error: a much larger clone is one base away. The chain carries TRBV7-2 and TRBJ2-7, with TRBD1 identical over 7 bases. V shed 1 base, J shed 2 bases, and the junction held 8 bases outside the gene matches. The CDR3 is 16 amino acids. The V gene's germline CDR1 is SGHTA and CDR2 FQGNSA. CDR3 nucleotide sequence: TGTGCCAGCAGCTTAGAGCTCGGGACAGCAACCTACGAGCAGTACTTC. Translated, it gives CASSLELGTATYEQYF.

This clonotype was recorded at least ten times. CDR3 loop: CASSLVAGDDTQYF. The CDR3, as DNA: TGTGCCAGCAGCTTAGTTGCAGGGGACGATACGCAGTATTTT. The chain recombines TRBV7-6 with TRBJ2-3; D might be TRBD1 (6 bases). V lost 1 base, J lost 6 bases, and 11 bases lay in between. The CDR3 has 14 amino acids. Per the germline V gene, CDR1 is SGHVS and CDR2 is FNYEAQ.

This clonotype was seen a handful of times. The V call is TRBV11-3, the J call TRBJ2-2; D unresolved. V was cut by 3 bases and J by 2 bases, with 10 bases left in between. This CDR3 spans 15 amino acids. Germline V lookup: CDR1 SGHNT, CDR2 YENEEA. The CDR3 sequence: CASSFGSSNTGELFF. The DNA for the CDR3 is TGTGCCAGCAGCTTCGGTAGTTCTAACACCGGGGAGCTGTTTTTT. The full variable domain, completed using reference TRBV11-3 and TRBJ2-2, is EAGVVQSPRYKIIEKKQPVAFWCNPISGHNTLYWYLQNLGQGPELLIRYENEEAVDDSQLPKDRFSAERLKGVDSTLKIQPAELGDSAVYLCASSFGSSNTGELFFGEGSRLTVL.

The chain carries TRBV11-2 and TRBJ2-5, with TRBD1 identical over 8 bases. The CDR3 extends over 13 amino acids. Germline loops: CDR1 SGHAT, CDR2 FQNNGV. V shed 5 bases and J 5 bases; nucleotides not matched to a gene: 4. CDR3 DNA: TGTGCCAGCAGCCGGGACAGGTTGGAGACCCAGTACTTC. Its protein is CASSRDRLETQYF.

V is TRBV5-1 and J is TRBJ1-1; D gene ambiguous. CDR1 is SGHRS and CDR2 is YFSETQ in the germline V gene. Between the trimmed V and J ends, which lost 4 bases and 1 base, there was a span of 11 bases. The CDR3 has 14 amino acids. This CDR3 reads CASSLFDRNTEAFF. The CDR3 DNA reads TGCGCCAGCAGCCTATTCGACCGGAACACTGAAGCTTTCTTT.

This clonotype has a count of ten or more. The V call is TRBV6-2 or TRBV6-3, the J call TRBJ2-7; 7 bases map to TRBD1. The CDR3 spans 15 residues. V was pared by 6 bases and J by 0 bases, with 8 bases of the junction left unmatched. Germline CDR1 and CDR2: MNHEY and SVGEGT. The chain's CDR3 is CASRTDRVSSYEQYF. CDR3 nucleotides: TGTGCCAGCAGAACCGACAGGGTCAGCTCCTACGAGCAGTACTTC.

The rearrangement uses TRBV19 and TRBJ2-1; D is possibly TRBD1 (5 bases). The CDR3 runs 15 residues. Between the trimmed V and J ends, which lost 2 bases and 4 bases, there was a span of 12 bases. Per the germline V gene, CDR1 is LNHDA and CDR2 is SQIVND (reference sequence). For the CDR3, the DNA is TGTGCCAGTAGTATAATGGACACAGCTTACAATGAGCAGTTCTTC. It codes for CASSIMDTAYNEQFF.

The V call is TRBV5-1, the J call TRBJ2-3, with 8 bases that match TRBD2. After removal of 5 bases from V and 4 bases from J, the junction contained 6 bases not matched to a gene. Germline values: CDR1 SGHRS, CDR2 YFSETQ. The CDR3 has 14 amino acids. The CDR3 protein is CASRTGGPADTQYF. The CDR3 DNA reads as TGCGCCAGCAGAACGGGAGGGCCAGCAGATACGCAGTATTTT.

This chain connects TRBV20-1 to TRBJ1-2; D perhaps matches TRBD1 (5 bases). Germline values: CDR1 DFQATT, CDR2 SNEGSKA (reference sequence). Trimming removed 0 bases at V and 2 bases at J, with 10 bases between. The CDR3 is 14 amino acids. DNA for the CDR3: TGCAGTGCTAGAGAAACGGACACGAACTATGGCTACACCTTC. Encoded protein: CSARETDTNYGYTF.

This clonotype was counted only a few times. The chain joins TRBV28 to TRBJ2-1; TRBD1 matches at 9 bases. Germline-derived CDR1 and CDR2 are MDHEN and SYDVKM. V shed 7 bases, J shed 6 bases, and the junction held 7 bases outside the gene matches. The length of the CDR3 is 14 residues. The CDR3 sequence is CASKVGTGRNEQFF. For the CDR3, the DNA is TGTGCCAGCAAGGTGGGGACAGGGCGCAATGAGCAGTTCTTC.

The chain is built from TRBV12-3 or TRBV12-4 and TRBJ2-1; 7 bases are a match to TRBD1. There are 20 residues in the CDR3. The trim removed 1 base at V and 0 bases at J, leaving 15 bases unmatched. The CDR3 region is CASSLVPHFRQGHSYNEQFF. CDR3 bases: TGTGCCAGCAGTTTAGTGCCCCACTTTCGACAGGGACACTCCTACAATGAGCAGTTCTTC.

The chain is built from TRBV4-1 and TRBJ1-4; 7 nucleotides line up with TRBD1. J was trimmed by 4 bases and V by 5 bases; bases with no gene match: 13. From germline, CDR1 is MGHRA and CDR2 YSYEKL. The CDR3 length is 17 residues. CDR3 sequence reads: CASSKKAGQLINEKLFF. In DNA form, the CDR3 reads TGCGCCAGCAGCAAAAAGGCGGGACAGTTGATTAATGAAAAACTGTTTTTT.